Here is one T cell receptor beta chain with its context. This sample was taken from a study of patients and donors after allogeneic stem cell transplantation. TCRdb ran MiXCR on the RT-PCR reads and lists one entry per CDR3 protein. The data hold about 410,000 distinct CDR3 sequences, with roughly 16% observed a single time. The CDR3 runs 13 residues. Trimming pared 3 bases from V and 5 bases from J, leaving 10 bases between. Per the germline V gene, CDR1 is MNHEY and CDR2 is SMNVEV (reference sequence). The J gene is TRBJ2-5, the V gene TRBV27; D gene ambiguous. Sample: blood, either unsorted or a sorted T cell fraction (not recorded which). The TCR originated in a human donor who was either an allogeneic HSCT recipient or a stem cell or donor lymphocyte infusion donor (not recorded which). It is not recorded whose cells these are; they may come from a transplant donor. The CDR3 coding sequence is TGTGCCAGCAGTTTGGACGTACGCGAGACCCAGTACTTC. Amino acid sequence: CASSLDVRETQYF.